The rows below give T cell receptor beta chains drawn from one sample of a study of blood T cell repertoires in COVID-19. Sequenced by immunoSEQ multiplex PCR; TCRdb stores in-frame clones only, minus some. In the table there are approximately 490,000 clones, 88% of which are singletons. Sequenced sample: PBMCs or T cells enriched from blood (not recorded which). The origin of the receptors is a woman aged 60-75 years who had recovered from COVID-19. Both conserved end residues are part of each CDR3. Fields, in order: D gene, clone size, V gene, J gene, CDR3 protein, CDR3 DNA. The D gene is left open where the match is weak. Some rows mark clone size as missing; the rest say once, few, many or name a class of expanded clone.

D: .
size: few
V: TRBV30
J: TRBJ1-3
CDR3: CAWSRTGNSGNTIYF
DNA: TGTGCCTGGAGTAGAACAGGAAACTCTGGAAACACCATATATTTT

D: TRBD2
size: once
V: TRBV24-1
J: TRBJ2-3
CDR3: CATSGVAGRGFTDTQYF
DNA: TGTGCCACCAGTGGGGTAGCTGGGCGGGGGTTCACAGATACGCAGTATTTT

D: .
size: few
V: TRBV19
J: TRBJ1-3
CDR3: CATQTSENSGNTIYF
DNA: TGTGCCACCCAAACCAGCGAAAACTCTGGAAACACCATATATTTT

D: TRBD1
size: .
V: TRBV18
J: TRBJ1-2
CDR3: CASSLGTGDGYTF
DNA: TGTGCCAGCTCACTCGGGACAGGGGATGGCTACACCTTC

D: .
size: .
V: TRBV7-9
J: TRBJ2-1
CDR3: CASSFHGTNEQFF
DNA: TGTGCCAGCAGCTTCCACGGGACAAATGAGCAGTTCTTC

D: .
size: once
V: TRBV7-6
J: TRBJ2-3
CDR3: CASSLVGWDTQYF
DNA: TGTGCCAGCAGCTTGGTTGGCTGGGATACGCAGTATTTT

D: TRBD1
size: .
V: TRBV6-4
J: TRBJ1-1
CDR3: CASSTKTGTEAFF
DNA: TGTGCCAGCAGTACCAAGACAGGGACTGAAGCTTTCTTT

D: .
size: .
V: TRBV5-1
J: TRBJ1-2
CDR3: CASSPTLTPGSYGYTF
DNA: TGCGCCAGCAGCCCAACGCTCACGCCAGGTAGCTATGGCTACACCTTC

D: .
size: .
V: TRBV5-1
J: TRBJ1-4
CDR3: CASRGQAGDEKLFF
DNA: TGCGCCAGCAGGGGGCAGGCTGGGGATGAAAAACTGTTTTTT

D: .
size: .
V: TRBV10-2
J: TRBJ1-1
CDR3: CASSRGNTEAFF
DNA: TGCGCCAGCAGTAGGGGGAACACTGAAGCTTTCTTT

D: TRBD1
size: .
V: TRBV2
J: TRBJ2-2
CDR3: CASRKGQENTGELFF
DNA: TGTGCCAGCAGAAAGGGACAGGAGAACACCGGGGAGCTGTTTTTT

D: .
size: .
V: TRBV2
J: TRBJ2-6
CDR3: CASSLQGYSGANVLTF
DNA: TGTGCCAGCAGCCTACAGGGTTACTCTGGGGCCAACGTCCTGACTTTC

D: .
size: once
V: TRBV29-1
J: TRBJ2-1
CDR3: CSVEQGSDNEQFF
DNA: TGCAGCGTTGAACAGGGCTCTGACAATGAGCAGTTCTTC

D: TRBD1
size: .
V: TRBV2
J: TRBJ2-1
CDR3: CASNRGQTVYNEQFF
DNA: TGTGCCAGCAATAGGGGACAGACCGTTTACAATGAGCAGTTCTTC

D: TRBD1
size: .
V: TRBV24-1
J: TRBJ2-1
CDR3: CATSRPGGTAEQFF
DNA: TGTGCCACCAGTAGGCCAGGGGGCACTGCTGAGCAGTTCTTC

D: TRBD2
size: .
V: TRBV9
J: TRBJ2-1
CDR3: CASSVRDLAGGPGNEQFF
DNA: TGTGCCAGCAGCGTCCGGGACTTAGCGGGGGGGCCAGGGAATGAGCAGTTCTTC

D: .
size: .
V: TRBV2
J: TRBJ1-2
CDR3: CASSPQGDYGYTF
DNA: TGTGCCAGCAGCCCACAGGGTGACTATGGCTACACCTTC

D: .
size: .
V: TRBV7-6
J: TRBJ1-6
CDR3: CASTSGLSGRNSPLHF
DNA: TGTGCCAGCACCTCCGGTCTCTCCGGGAGGAATTCACCCCTCCACTTT

D: .
size: .
V: TRBV28
J: TRBJ2-3
CDR3: CASSFLDSNTRYTQYF
DNA: TGTGCCAGCAGTTTTCTGGACAGCAATACAAGATACACGCAGTATTTT

D: .
size: .
V: TRBV15
J: TRBJ1-1
CDR3: CATSREMSGWTEAFF
DNA: TGTGCCACCAGCAGAGAAATGTCAGGCTGGACTGAAGCTTTCTTT

D: TRBD1
size: .
V: TRBV18
J: TRBJ2-7
CDR3: CASSPRTGSSYEQYF
DNA: TGTGCCAGCTCACCCAGGACAGGGTCGTCCTACGAGCAGTACTTC

D: TRBD2
size: .
V: TRBV5-1
J: TRBJ2-7
CDR3: CASSLVGGFYEQYF
DNA: TGCGCCAGCAGCTTGGTCGGGGGGTTCTACGAGCAGTACTTC

D: .
size: .
V: TRBV12-3/TRBV12-4
J: TRBJ2-1
CDR3: CASSLRDSQFF
DNA: TGTGCCAGCAGTTTGCGGGACTCCCAGTTCTTC